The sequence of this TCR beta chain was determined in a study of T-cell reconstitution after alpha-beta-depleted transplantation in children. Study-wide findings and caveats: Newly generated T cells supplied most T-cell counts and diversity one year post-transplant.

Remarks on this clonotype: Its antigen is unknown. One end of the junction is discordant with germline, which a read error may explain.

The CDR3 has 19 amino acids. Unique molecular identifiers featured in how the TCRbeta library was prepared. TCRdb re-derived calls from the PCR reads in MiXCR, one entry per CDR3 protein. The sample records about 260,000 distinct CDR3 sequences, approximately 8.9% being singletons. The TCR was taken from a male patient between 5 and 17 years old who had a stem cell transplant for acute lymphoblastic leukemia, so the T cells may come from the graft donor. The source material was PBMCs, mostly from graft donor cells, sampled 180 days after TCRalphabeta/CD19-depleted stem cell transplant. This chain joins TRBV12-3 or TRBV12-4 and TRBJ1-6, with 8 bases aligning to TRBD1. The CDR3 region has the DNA TGTGCCTGCAGTCCACAGGGGGTTGGATACTCGGGTTACAATTCACCCCTCCACTTT. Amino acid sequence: CACSPQGVGYSGYNSPLHF.